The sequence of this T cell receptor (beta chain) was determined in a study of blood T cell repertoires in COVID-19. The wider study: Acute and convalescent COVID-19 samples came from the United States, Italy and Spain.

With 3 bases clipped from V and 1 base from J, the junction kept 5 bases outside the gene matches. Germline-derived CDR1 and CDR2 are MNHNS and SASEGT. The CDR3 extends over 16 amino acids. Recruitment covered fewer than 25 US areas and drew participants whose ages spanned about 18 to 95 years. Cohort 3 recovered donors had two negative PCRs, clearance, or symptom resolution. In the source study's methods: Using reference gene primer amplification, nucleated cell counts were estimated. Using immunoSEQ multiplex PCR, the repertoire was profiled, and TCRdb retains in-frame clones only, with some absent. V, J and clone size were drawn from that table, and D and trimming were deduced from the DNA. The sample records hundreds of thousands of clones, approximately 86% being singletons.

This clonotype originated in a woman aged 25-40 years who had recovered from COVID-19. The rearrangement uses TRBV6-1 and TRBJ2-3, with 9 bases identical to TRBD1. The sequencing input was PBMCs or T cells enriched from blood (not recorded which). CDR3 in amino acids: CASSDVRDRGTDTQYF. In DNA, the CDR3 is TGTGCCAGCAGTGATGTCCGGGACAGGGGCACAGATACGCAGTATTTT.